The clone carrying this T cell receptor (beta chain) was seen repeatedly, ten times or more. Antigen unknown. This record belongs to a study of blood T cells in healthy people across ages. The study's findings and limits: PBMCs were not sorted, which prevented a conclusive comparison of naive versus antigen-experienced cells.

A second PCR, run for about 7 to 11 cycles, used a sample-barcoded 5' primer plus a J-beta primer mix. In TCRdb, the 5' RACE reads were re-called with MiXCR into one record per CDR3 protein. The data show 870,000 or so distinct CDR3 sequences, with about 28% seen just once and 15% to 20% held by the top ten. The specimen sequenced was blood. The sequence was collected from a woman older than 75 in good health.

The CDR3 spells CSARAGASQETQYF. Here the CDR3 DNA reads TGCAGTGCTAGGGCTGGGGCCTCCCAAGAGACCCAGTACTTC. The genes are TRBV20-1 and TRBJ2-5, with D maybe TRBD1 (5 bases). The CDR3 sequence is 14 residues long. V dropped 3 bases and J dropped 1 base, with 12 bases sitting between them. The germline V gene has CDR1 DFQATT and CDR2 SNEGSKA (reference sequence).